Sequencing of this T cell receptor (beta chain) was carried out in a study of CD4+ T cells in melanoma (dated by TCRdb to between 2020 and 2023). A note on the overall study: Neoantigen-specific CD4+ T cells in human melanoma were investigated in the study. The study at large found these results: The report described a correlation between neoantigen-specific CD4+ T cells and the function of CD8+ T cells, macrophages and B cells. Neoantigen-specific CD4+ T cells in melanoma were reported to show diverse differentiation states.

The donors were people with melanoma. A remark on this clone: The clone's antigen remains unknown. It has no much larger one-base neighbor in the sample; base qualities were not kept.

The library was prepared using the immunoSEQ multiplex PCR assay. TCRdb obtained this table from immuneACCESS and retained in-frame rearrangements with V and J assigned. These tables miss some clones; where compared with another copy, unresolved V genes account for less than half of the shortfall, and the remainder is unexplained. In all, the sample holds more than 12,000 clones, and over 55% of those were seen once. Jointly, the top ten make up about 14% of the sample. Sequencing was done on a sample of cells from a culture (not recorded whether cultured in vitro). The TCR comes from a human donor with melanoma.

The CDR3 sequence is CASSFGTSGTTQYF. The nucleotides read TGTGCCAGCAGCTTTGGGACTAGCGGGACAACCCAGTACTTC. In this chain, TRBV7-6 is recombined with TRBJ2-5; 13 central nucleotides agree with TRBD2. Via the germline V gene, CDR1 is SGHVS and CDR2 FNYEAQ. Including cysteine and phenylalanine, the CDR3 has 14 amino acids. Only the CDR3 region is kept as DNA, spanning 42 bases read in frame from base 1. V is pruned by 3 bases and J by 8 bases, leaving 3 bases of the junction without a gene match.